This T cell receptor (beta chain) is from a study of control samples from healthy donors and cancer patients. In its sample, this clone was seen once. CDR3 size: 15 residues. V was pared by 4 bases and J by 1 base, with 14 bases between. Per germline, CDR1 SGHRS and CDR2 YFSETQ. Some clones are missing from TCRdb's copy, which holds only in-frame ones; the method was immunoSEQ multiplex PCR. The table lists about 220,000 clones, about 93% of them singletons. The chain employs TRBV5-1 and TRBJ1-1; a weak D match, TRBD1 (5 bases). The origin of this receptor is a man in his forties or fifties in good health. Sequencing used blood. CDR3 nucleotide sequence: TGCGCCAGCAGCCGGACGGGGCAGAAGAACACTGAAGCTTTCTTT. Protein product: CASSRTGQKNTEAFF. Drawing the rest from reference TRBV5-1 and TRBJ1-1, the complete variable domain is KAGVTQTPRYLIKTRGQQVTLSCSPISGHRSVSWYQQTPGQGLQFLFEYFSETQRNKGNFPGRFSGRQFSNSRSEMNVSTLELGDSALYLCASSRTGQKNTEAFFGQGTRLTVV.